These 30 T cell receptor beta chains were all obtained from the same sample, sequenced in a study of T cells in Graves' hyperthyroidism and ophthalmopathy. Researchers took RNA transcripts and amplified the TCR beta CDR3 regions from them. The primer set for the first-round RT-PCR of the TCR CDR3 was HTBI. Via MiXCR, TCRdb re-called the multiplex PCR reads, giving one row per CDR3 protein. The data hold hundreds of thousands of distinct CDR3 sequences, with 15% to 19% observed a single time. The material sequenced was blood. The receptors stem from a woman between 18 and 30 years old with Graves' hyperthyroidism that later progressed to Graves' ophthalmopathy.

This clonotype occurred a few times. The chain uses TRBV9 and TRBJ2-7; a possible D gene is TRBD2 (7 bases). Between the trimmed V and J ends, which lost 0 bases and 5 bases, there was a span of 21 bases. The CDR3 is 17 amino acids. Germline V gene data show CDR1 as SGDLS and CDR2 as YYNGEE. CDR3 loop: CASSVGVGGRLSDEQYF. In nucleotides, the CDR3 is TGTGCCAGCAGCGTAGGTGTCGGGGGGCGCCTCTCTGACGAGCAGTACTTC.

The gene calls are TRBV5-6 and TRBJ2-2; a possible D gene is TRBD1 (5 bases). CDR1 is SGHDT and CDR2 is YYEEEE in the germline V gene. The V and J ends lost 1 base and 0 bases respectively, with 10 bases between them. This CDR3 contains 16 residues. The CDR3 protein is CASSLFTGANTGELFF. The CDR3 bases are TGTGCCAGCAGCTTGTTCACAGGAGCGAACACCGGGGAGCTGTTTTTT. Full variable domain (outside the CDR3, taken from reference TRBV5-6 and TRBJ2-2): DAGVTQSPTHLIKTRGQQVTLRCSPKSGHDTVSWYQQALGQGPQFIFQYYEEEERQRGNFPDRFSGHQFPNYSSELNVNALLLGDSALYLCASSLFTGANTGELFFGEGSRLTVL.

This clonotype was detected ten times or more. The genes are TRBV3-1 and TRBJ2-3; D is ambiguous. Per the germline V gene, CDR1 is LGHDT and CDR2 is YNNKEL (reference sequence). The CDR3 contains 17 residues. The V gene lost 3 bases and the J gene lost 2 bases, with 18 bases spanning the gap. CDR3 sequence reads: CASSQAGLPTYTDTQYF. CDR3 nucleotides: TGTGCCAGCAGCCAGGCTGGCCTACCAACCTACACAGATACGCAGTATTTT.

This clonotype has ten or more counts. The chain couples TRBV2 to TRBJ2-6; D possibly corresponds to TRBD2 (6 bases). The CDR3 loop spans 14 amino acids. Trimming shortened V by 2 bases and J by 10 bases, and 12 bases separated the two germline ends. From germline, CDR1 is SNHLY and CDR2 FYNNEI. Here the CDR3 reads CASSESGTGNVLTF. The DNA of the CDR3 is TGTGCCAGCAGTGAATCAGGGACTGGGAACGTCCTGACTTTC.

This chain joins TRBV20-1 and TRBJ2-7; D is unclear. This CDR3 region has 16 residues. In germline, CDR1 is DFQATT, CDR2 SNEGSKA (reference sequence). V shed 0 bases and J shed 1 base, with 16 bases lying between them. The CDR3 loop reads CSARDKTLQSSYEQYF. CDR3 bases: TGCAGTGCTAGAGATAAGACCCTGCAGAGTTCCTACGAGCAGTACTTC.

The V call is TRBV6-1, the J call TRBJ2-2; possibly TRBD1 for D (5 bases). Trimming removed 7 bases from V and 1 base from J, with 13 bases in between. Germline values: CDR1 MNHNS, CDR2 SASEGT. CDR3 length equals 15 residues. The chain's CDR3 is CASKVWQGNTGELFF. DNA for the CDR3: TGTGCCAGCAAGGTCTGGCAGGGGAACACCGGGGAGCTGTTTTTT.

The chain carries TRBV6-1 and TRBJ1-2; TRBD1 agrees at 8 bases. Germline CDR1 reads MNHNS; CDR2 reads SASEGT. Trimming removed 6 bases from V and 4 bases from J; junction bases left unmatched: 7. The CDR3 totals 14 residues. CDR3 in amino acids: CASRSAGGLYGYTF. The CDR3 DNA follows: TGTGCCAGCAGGAGCGCAGGGGGCCTCTATGGCTACACCTTC.

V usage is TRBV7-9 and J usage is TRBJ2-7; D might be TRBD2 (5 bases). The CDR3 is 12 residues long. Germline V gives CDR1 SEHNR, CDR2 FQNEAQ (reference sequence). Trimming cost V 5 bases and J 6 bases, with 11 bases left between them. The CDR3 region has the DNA TGTGCCAGCAGCAGGGCGGGCGGCGAGCAGTACTTC. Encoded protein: CASSRAGGEQYF.

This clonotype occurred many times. The CDR3 nucleotides read TGTGCCAGCAGTTACTTCAGGGGTTCAGATGAGCAGTTCTTC. Amino acid sequence: CASSYFRGSDEQFF. The chain recombines TRBV6-5 with TRBJ2-1; D perhaps matches TRBD1 (6 bases). Germline V gene data show CDR1 as MNHEY and CDR2 as SVGAGI. The V gene lost 1 base and the J gene lost 8 bases, with 12 bases spanning the gap. The CDR3 length is 14 residues.

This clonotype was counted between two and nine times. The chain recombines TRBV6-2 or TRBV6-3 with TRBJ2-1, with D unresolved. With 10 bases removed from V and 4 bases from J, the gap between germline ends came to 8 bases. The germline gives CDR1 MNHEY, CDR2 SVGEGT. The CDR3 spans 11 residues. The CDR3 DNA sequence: TGTGCCACCTTGAAGTACAATGAGCAGTTCTTC. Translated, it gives CATLKYNEQFF.

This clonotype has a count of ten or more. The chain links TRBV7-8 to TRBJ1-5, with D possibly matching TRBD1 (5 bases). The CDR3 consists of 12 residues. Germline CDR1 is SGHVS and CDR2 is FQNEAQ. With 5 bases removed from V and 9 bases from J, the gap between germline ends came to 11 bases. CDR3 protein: CASSKDGGPQHF. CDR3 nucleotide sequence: TGTGCCAGCAGCAAAGACGGGGGGCCCCAGCATTTT.

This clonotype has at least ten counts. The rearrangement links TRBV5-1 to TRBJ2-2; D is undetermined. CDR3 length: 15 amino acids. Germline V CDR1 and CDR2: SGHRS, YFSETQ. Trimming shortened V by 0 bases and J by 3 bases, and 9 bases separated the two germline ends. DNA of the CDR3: TGCGCCAGCAGCTTGGGTGGAGTTCACACCGGGGAGCTGTTTTTT. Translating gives CASSLGGVHTGELFF. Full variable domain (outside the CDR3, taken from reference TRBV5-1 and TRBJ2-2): KAGVTQTPRYLIKTRGQQVTLSCSPISGHRSVSWYQQTPGQGLQFLFEYFSETQRNKGNFPGRFSGRQFSNSRSEMNVSTLELGDSALYLCASSLGGVHTGELFFGEGSRLTVL.

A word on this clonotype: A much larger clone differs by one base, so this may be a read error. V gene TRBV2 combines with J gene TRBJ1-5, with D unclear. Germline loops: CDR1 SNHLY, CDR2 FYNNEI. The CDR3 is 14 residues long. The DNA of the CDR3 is TGTGCCAGCAGTGAAGTCTTCAGCAATCAGCCCCAGCGTTTT. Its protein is CASSEVFSNQPQRF.

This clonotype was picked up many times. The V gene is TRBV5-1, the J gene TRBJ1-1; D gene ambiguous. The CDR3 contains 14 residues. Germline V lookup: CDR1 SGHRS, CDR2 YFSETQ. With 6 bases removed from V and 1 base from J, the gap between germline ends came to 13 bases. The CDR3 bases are TGCGCCAGCACCCTGATAAGTGGGAACACTGAAGCTTTCTTT. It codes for CASTLISGNTEAFF. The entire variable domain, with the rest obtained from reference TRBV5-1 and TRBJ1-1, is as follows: KAGVTQTPRYLIKTRGQQVTLSCSPISGHRSVSWYQQTPGQGLQFLFEYFSETQRNKGNFPGRFSGRQFSNSRSEMNVSTLELGDSALYLCASTLISGNTEAFFGQGTRLTVV.

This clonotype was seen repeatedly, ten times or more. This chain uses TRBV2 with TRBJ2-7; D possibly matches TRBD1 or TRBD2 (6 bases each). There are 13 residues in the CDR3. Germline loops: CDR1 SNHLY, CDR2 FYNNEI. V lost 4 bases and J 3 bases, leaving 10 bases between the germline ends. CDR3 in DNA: TGTGCCAGCAGTGGTGGAGGGGGCTACGAGCAGTACTTC. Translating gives CASSGGGGYEQYF.

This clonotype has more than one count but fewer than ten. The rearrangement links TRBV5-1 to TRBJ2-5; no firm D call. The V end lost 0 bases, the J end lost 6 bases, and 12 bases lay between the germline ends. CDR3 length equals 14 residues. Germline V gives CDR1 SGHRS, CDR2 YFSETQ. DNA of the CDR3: TGCGCCAGCAGCTTGGCCCCAGGATCGCAGACCCAGTACTTC. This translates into CASSLAPGSQTQYF.

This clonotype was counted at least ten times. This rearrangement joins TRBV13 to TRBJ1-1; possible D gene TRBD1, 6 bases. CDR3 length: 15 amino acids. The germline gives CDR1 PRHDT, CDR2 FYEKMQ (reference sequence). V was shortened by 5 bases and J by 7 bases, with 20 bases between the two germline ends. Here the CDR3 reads CASSELQGWEGEAFF. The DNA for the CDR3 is TGTGCCAGCAGCGAACTACAGGGATGGGAGGGTGAAGCTTTCTTT.

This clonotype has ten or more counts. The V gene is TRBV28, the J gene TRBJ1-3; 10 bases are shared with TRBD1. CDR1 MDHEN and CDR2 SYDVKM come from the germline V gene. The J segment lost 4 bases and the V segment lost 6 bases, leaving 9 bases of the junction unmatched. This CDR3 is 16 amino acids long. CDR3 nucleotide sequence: TGTGCCAGCAGGAGGGGGACAGGGGCATCCGGAAACACCATATATTTT. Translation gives CASRRGTGASGNTIYF.

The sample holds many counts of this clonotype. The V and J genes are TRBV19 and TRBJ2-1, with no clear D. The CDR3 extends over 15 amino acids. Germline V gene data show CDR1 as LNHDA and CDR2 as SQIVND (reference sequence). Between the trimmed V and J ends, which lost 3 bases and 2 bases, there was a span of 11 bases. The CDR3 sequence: CASSITPGAYNEQFF. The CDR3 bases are TGTGCCAGTAGTATCACTCCCGGAGCCTACAATGAGCAGTTCTTC.

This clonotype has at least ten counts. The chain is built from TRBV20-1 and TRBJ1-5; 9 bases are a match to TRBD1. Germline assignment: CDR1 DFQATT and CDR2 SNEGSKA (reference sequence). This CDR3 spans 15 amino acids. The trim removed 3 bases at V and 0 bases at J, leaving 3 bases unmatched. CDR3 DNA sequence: TGCAGTGCTAGGGGACAGGGACTTAGCAATCAGCCCCAGCATTTT. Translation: CSARGQGLSNQPQHF.

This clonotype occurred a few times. The CDR3 loop reads CATSDRGAGTDTQYF. CDR3 DNA sequence: TGTGCCACCAGTGATCGGGGGGCAGGGACAGATACGCAGTATTTT. The chain has TRBV24-1 and TRBJ2-3, with D possibly matching TRBD2 (7 bases). Trimming pared 3 bases from V and 3 bases from J, leaving 12 bases between. This CDR3 region has 15 residues. Germline lookup yields CDR1 KGHDR and CDR2 SFDVKD.

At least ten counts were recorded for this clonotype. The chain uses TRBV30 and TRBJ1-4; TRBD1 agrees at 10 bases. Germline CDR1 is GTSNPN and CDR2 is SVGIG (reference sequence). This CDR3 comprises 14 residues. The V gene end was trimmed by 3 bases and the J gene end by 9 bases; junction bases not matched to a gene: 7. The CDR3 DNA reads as TGTGCCTGGAGCGCCGGGACAGGGGTTAAAAAACTGTTTTTT. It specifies CAWSAGTGVKKLFF.

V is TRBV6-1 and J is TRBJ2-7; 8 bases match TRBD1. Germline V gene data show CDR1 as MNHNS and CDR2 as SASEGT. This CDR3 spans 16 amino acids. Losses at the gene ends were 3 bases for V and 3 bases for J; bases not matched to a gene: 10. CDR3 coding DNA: TGTGCCAGCAGTGACCTTTCGGACAGGGTCCTCTACGAGCAGTACTTC. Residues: CASSDLSDRVLYEQYF.

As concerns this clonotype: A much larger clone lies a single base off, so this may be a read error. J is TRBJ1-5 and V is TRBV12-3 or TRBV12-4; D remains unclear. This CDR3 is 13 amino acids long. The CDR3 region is CANSLQFNQPQHF. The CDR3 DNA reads TGTGCCAACAGTTTACAGTTCAATCAGCCCCAGCATTTT.

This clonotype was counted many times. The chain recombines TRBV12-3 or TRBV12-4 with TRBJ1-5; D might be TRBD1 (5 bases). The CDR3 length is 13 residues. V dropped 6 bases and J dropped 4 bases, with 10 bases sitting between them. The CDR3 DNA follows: TGTGCCAGCAGGGATGAGGGGAATCAGCCCCAGCATTTT. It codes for CASRDEGNQPQHF.

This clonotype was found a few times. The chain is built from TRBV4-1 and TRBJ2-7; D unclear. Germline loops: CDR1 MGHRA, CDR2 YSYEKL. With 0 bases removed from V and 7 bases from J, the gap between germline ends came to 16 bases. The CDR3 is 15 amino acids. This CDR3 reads CASSQDRGRAREQYF. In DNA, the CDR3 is TGCGCCAGCAGCCAAGACCGAGGCCGCGCCCGGGAGCAGTACTTC.

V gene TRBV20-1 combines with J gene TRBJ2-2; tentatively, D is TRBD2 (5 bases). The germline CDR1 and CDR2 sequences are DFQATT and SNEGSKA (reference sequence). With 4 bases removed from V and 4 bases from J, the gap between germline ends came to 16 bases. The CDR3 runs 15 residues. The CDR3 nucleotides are TGCAGTGCTATTCTAGCCGCTAGGAGCACCGGGGAGCTGTTTTTT. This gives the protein CSAILAARSTGELFF.

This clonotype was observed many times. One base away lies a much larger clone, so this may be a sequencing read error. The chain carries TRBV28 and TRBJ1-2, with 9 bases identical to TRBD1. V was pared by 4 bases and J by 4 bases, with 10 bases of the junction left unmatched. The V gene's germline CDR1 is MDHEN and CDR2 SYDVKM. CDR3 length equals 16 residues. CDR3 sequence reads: CASSSPTGQGSYGYTF. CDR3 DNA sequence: TGTGCCAGCAGTTCACCCACAGGACAGGGGAGCTATGGCTACACCTTC.

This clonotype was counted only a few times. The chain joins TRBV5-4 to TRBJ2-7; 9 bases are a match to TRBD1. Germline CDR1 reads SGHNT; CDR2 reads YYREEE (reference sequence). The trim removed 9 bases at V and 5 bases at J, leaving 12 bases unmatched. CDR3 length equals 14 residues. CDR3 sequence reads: CATRRDRVLDEQYF. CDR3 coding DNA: TGTGCCACCCGCCGGGACAGGGTGTTAGACGAGCAGTACTTC.

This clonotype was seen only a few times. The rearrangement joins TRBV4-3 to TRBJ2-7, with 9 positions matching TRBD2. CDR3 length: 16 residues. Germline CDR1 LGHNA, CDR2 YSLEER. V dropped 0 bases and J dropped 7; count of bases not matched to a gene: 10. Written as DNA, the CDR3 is TGCGCCAGCAGCCAAGATGGAGCGGGAGGATGGGGGGAGCAGTACTTC. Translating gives CASSQDGAGGWGEQYF.